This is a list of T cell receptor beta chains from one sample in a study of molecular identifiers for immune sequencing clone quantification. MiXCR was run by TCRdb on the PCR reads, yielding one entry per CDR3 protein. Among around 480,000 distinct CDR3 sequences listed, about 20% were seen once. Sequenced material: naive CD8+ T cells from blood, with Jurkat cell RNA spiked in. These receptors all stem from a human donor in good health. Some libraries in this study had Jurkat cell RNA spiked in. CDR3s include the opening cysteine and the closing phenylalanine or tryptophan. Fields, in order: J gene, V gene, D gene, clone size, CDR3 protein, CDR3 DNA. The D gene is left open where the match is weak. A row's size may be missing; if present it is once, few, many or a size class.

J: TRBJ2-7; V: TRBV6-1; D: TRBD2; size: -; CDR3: CASSEPGTSGVAGYF; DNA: TGTGCCAGCAGTGAGCCCGGGACTAGCGGGGTGGCAGGGTACTTC
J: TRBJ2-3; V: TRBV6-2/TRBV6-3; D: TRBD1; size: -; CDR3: CASSYPGQTDTQYF; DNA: TGTGCCAGCAGTTACCCGGGACAGACAGATACGCAGTATTTT
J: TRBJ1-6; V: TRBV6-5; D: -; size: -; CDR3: CASSYGTEHSPLHF; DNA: TGTGCCAGCAGTTATGGGACCGAACATTCACCCCTCCACTTT
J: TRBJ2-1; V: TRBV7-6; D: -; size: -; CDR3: CASSFAGVPLYNEQFF; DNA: TGTGCCAGCAGCTTTGCCGGGGTTCCTCTTTACAATGAGCAGTTCTTC
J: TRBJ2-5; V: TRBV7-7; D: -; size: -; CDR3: CASSLTTGSETQYF; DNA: TGTGCTAGCAGCTTAACGACAGGATCGGAGACCCAGTACTTC
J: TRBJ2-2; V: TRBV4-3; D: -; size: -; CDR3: CASSQDRIGTGELFF; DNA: TGCGCCAGCAGCCAAGATCGGATCGGGACCGGGGAGCTGTTTTTT
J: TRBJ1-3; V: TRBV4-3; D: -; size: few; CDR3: CASSQDGGFSGNTIYF; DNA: TGCGCCAGCAGCCAAGATGGGGGGTTCTCAGGAAACACCATATATTTT
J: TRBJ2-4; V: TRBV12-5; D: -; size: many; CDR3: CASGLAPGDPKNIQYF; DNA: TGTGCTAGTGGTTTGGCGCCAGGGGATCCCAAAAACATTCAGTACTTC
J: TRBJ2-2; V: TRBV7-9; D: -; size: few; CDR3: CASSPGRENTGELFF; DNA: TGTGCCAGCAGCCCAGGACGGGAGAACACCGGGGAGCTGTTTTTT
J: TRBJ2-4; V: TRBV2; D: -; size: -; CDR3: CASSEGSGIQYF; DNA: TGTGCCAGCAGTGAAGGGTCGGGCATTCAGTACTTC
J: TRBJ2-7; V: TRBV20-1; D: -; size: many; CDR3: CSARSSGSYEQYF; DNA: TGCAGTGCTAGATCCAGCGGAAGTTACGAGCAGTACTTC
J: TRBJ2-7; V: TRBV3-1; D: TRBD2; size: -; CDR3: CASSQLVAGSYEQYF; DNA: TGTGCCAGCAGCCAGCTAGTAGCGGGGAGCTACGAGCAGTACTTC
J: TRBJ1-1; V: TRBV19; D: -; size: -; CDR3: CATQDGGPTEAFF; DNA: TGTGCCACCCAAGACGGGGGCCCGACTGAAGCTTTCTTT
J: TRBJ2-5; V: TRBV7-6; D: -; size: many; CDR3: CASSLWAETQYF; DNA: TGTGCCAGCAGCTTATGGGCCGAGACCCAGTACTTC
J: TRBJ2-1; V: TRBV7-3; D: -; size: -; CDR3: CASSPRTALTNNEQFF; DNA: TGTGCCAGCAGCCCCCGGACAGCGCTTACCAACAATGAGCAGTTCTTC
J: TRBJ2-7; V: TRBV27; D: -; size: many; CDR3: CASSYVRGGMNEQYF; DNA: TGTGCCAGCAGTTACGTTCGTGGGGGGATGAACGAGCAGTACTTC
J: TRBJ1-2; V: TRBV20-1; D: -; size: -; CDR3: CSARETGFYGYTF; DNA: TGCAGTGCTAGGGAAACAGGGTTCTATGGCTACACCTTC
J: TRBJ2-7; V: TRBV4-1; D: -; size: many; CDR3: CASSTGRAYEQYF; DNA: TGCGCCAGCAGCACGGGCAGGGCCTACGAGCAGTACTTC
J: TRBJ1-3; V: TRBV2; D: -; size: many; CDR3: CARNPYTSGNTIYF; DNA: TGTGCCAGGAACCCATATACCTCTGGAAACACCATATATTTT
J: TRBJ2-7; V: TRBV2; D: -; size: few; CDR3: CASRAGQLSYEQYF; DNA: TGTGCCAGCAGAGCGGGACAGCTCTCCTACGAGCAGTACTTC
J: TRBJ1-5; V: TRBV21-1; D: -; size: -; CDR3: CAKTERQPQHF; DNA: TGTGCCAAGACAGAACGTCAGCCCCAGCATTTT
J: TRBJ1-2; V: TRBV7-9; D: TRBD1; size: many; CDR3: CASSLAGQGAYGYTF; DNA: TGTGCCAGCAGCTTAGCGGGACAGGGAGCCTATGGCTACACCTTC
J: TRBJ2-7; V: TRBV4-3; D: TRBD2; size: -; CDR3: CASRYGLVGNYEQYF; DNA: TGCGCCAGCAGGTACGGACTAGTGGGCAACTACGAGCAGTACTTC
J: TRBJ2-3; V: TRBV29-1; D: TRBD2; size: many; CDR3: CSVEPGLADPTDTQYF; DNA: TGCAGCGTTGAACCCGGACTAGCGGACCCCACAGATACGCAGTATTTT
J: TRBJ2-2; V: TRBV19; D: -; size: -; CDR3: CASSILPLLTGELFF; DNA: TGTGCCAGTAGTATACTTCCTCTACTTACCGGGGAGCTGTTTTTT
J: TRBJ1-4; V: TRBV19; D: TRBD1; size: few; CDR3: CASNGQDEKLFF; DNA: TGTGCCAGTAACGGACAGGACGAAAAACTGTTTTTT
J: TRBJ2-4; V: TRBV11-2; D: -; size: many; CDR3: CASSLLAGAKNIQYF; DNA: TGTGCCAGCAGCTTGTTGGCGGGGGCCAAAAACATTCAGTACTTC
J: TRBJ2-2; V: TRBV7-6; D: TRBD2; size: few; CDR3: CASSYGASGSVTGELFF; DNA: TGTGCCAGCAGCTATGGGGCTAGCGGGAGTGTTACCGGGGAGCTGTTTTTT
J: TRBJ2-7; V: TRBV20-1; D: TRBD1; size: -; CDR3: CSARDSDRVSYEQYF; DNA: TGCAGTGCTAGAGATTCGGACAGGGTATCCTACGAGCAGTACTTC
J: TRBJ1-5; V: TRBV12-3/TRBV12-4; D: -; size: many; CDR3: CASSRIAVPQHF; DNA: TGTGCCAGCAGCCGTATTGCAGTGCCCCAGCATTTT
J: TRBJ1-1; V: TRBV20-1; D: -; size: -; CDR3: CSARELGTEAFF; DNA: TGCAGTGCTAGAGAATTAGGCACTGAAGCTTTCTTT
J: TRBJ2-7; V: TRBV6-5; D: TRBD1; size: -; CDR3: CASSLTGTGGWEQYF; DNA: TGTGCCAGCAGTCTCACCGGGACAGGGGGCTGGGAGCAGTACTTC
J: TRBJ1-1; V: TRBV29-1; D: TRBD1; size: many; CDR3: CSVSTGDFSGAFF; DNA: TGCAGCGTGTCGACAGGGGATTTTTCTGGAGCTTTCTTT
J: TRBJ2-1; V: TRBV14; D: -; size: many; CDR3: CASSQLRDSEQFF; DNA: TGTGCCAGCAGCCAGCTCCGGGATTCTGAGCAGTTCTTC
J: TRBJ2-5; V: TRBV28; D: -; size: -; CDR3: CASSVVWGAQETQYF; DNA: TGTGCCAGCAGTGTGGTGTGGGGGGCCCAAGAGACCCAGTACTTC
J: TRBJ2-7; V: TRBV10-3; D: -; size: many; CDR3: CAISEVDRFYEQYF; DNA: TGTGCCATCAGTGAGGTCGACAGATTCTACGAGCAGTACTTC
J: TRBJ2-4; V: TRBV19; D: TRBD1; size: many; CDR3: CASTVGTGSKNIQYF; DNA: TGTGCCAGTACCGTGGGGACAGGGTCAAAAAACATTCAGTACTTC
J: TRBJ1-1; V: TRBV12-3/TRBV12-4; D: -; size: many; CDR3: CASMGQGGTEAFF; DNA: TGTGCCAGCATGGGCCAGGGTGGAACTGAAGCTTTCTTT
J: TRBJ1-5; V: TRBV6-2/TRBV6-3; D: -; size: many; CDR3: CASSPVRGIQPQHF; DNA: TGTGCCAGCAGTCCGGTCCGGGGGATTCAGCCCCAGCATTTT
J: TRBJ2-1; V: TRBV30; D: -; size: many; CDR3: CAWKDSYNEQFF; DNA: TGTGCCTGGAAGGACTCCTACAATGAGCAGTTCTTC
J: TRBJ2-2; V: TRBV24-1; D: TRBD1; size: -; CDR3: CATSEQGAGELFF; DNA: TGTGCCACCAGTGAGCAGGGGGCCGGGGAGCTGTTTTTT
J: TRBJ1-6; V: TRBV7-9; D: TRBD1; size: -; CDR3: CASSFPGQGSSYNSPLHF; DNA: TGTGCCAGCAGCTTCCCGGGACAGGGGAGCTCCTATAATTCACCCCTCCACTTT
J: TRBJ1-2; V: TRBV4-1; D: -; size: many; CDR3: CASSQDETIFTLMIGYTF; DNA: TGCGCCAGCAGCCAAGATGAAACGATCTTTACCTTGATGATCGGCTACACCTTC
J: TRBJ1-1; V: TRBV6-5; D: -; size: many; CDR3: CASSLFSHTEAFF; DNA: TGTGCCAGCAGTTTATTCTCCCACACTGAAGCTTTCTTT
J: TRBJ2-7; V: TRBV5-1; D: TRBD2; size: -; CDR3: CASSREGRSNEQYF; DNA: TGCGCCAGCAGCAGGGAGGGACGATCGAACGAGCAGTACTTC
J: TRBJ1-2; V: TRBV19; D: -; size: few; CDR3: CASSISGAYGYTF; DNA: TGTGCCAGTAGTATTAGTGGAGCCTATGGCTACACCTTC
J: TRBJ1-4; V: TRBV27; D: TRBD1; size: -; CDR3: CASREGAFAEKLFF; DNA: TGTGCCAGCAGGGAGGGGGCATTTGCTGAAAAACTGTTTTTT
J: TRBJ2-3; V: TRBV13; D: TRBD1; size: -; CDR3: CASSENQGVGTDTQYF; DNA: TGTGCCAGCAGCGAGAATCAGGGGGTGGGCACAGATACGCAGTATTTT
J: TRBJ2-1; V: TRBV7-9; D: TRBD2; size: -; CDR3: CASSNPGAASGRYEQFF; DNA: TGTGCCAGCAGCAATCCCGGGGCTGCTAGCGGGAGGTACGAGCAGTTCTTC
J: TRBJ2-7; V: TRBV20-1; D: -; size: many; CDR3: CSAPTIGSSYEQYF; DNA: TGCAGTGCCCCGACTATCGGTAGCTCCTACGAGCAGTACTTC
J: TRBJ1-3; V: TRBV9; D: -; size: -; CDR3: CASSVAGASGNTIYF; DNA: TGTGCCAGCAGCGTAGCCGGAGCCTCTGGAAACACCATATATTTT
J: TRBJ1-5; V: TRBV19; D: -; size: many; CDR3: CASTLVGGNQPQHF; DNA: TGTGCCAGTACTCTCGTCGGGGGCAATCAGCCCCAGCATTTT
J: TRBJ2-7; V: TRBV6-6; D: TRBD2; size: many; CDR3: CASRIAGRQNARTYEQYF; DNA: TGTGCCAGCAGGATAGCGGGTCGGCAAAACGCACGAACCTACGAGCAGTACTTC
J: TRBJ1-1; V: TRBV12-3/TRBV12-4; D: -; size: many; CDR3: CASSLVQGQNTEAFF; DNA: TGTGCCAGCAGTTTAGTGCAGGGGCAGAACACTGAAGCTTTCTTT
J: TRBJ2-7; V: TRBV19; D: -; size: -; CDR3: CASSTAGTSSYEQYF; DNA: TGTGCCAGTAGCACAGCCGGGACATCTAGCTACGAGCAGTACTTC
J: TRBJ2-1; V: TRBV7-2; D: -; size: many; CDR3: CASSPRESSYNEQFF; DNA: TGTGCCAGCAGCCCCAGGGAAAGCTCCTACAATGAGCAGTTCTTC